Many counts were recorded for the clone carrying this T cell receptor (beta chain). The sample comes from a study of low-dose radiotherapy and immunotherapy resistance in tumors. Overall study context: Each fraction given to Cohort 2 every two weeks delivered 1 Gy, and the total reached 13 Gy over 26 weeks. One day prior to radiation and immunotherapy, intravenous cyclophosphamide at 200 mg/m2 was given, repeated every two weeks.

Germline CDR1 is SGHVS and CDR2 is FQNEAQ. The CDR3 runs to 15 residues. After removal of 5 bases from V and 2 bases from J, the junction contained 8 bases not matched to a gene. Covering alpha and beta chains, TRAV- and TRBV-specific primers were used for the first-strand cDNA. PCR amplification of the TCRs was performed with Phusion for 20 PCR cycles, and it relied on a constant-region primer together with a V-primer adapter. TCRdb reanalysed the reads using MiXCR and keeps one entry per CDR3 protein. The data contain 65,000 to 95,000 distinct CDR3 sequences, 15% to 20% of them singletons. The time point was: before trial treatment. The donors' treatment consisted of nivolumab, ipilimumab, aspirin, low-dose cyclophosphamide and low-dose radiotherapy. Each eligible patient had an advanced solid tumor, and these tumors lacked tumor-infiltrating lymphocytes.

The chain joins TRBV7-8 to TRBJ2-5; 7 nucleotides match TRBD1. The TCR was taken from a male donor with prostate cancer. Sequencing used PBMCs, obtained before treatment. Written as DNA, the CDR3 is TGTGCCAGCAGCGTATACAGGGGAACGCAAGAGACCCAGTACTTC. This encodes CASSVYRGTQETQYF.